One and the same sample provided the 32 T cell receptor beta chains below, sequenced in a study of CD4 and CD8 cells across lung adenocarcinoma regions. MiXCR, run by TCRdb on the PCR reads, gives a single entry per CDR3 protein. The table includes 2,000 to 3,000 distinct CDR3 sequences, 67% detected once. Source material: CD4+ T cells from the center of a lung tumor. These receptors all come from a female donor with lung adenocarcinoma. The CD4 and CD8 labels of this study may be unreliable.

The genes are TRBV6-4 and TRBJ2-3, with a possible D match to TRBD2 (7 bases). The J call could be wrong; TRBJ2-7 is a better fit for the DNA end. This CDR3 contains 16 residues. Germline V gene lookup returns CDR1 MRHNA and CDR2 SNTAGT. CDR3 in DNA: TGTGCCAGCAGGCGGGCGGGCGGGGGCGGCCCAGATACGCAGTACTTC. Protein sequence: CASRRAGGGGPDTQYF.

The chain links TRBV6-1 to TRBJ2-5; D unclear. Germline CDR1 is MNHNS and CDR2 is SASEGT. V lost 1 base to trimming and J lost 5 bases, with 8 bases between them. CDR3 length equals 13 residues. The chain's CDR3 is CASSEEPHETQYF. The CDR3 coding sequence is TGTGCCAGCAGTGAAGAGCCCCATGAGACCCAGTACTTC.

This clonotype ranks as large. The chain recombines TRBV7-2 with TRBJ2-3; TRBD1 aligns across 9 bases. Per germline, CDR1 SGHTA and CDR2 FQGNSA. V shed 5 bases, J shed 4 bases, and the junction held 7 bases outside the gene matches. This CDR3 region has 15 residues. The CDR3 DNA sequence: TGTGCCAGCAGCCCAGGACAGGGGAGGGCAGATACGCAGTATTTT. This gives the protein CASSPGQGRADTQYF.

The chain combines TRBV6-1 with TRBJ2-5; 9 nucleotides align to TRBD2. From germline, CDR1 is MNHNS and CDR2 SASEGT. This CDR3 is built from 15 residues. The J segment lost 5 bases and the V segment lost 6 bases, leaving 10 bases of the junction unmatched. CDR3 coding DNA: TGTGCCAGCAGGCGGATAGCGGGAGTGTCGGAGACCCAGTACTTC. Translated, it gives CASRRIAGVSETQYF.

The rearrangement joins TRBV7-9 to TRBJ2-1, with D unresolved. The CDR3 is made up of 15 amino acids. The ends were cut back, 0 bases at V and 8 bases at J, with 14 bases in the middle. Germline V gene data show CDR1 as SEHNR and CDR2 as FQNEAQ (reference sequence). The CDR3 sequence is CASSLARLTEDEQFF. CDR3 nucleotides: TGTGCCAGCAGCTTAGCGCGGTTGACCGAGGATGAGCAGTTCTTC. Full variable domain (remainder filled in from reference TRBV7-9 and TRBJ2-1): DTGVSQNPRHKITKRGQNVTFRCDPISEHNRLYWYRQTLGQGPEFLTYFQNEAQLEKSRLLSDRFSAERPKGSFSTLEIQRTEQGDSAMYLCASSLARLTEDEQFFGPGTRLTVL.

CDR3 in DNA: TGTGCCAGCAGCATCCACCAAGGGTATGAGCAGTTCTTC. Protein sequence: CASSIHQGYEQFF. V and J are TRBV6-1 and TRBJ2-1; D gene uncertain. Germline lookup yields CDR1 MNHNS and CDR2 SASEGT. Trimming removed 6 bases at V and 8 bases at J, with 14 bases between. CDR3 length: 13 residues.

The chain has TRBV6-1 and TRBJ2-2, with a possible D match to TRBD1 (6 bases). Trimming pared 6 bases from V and 6 bases from J, leaving 17 bases between. There are 15 residues in the CDR3. Germline CDR1 reads MNHNS; CDR2 reads SASEGT. The CDR3 protein is CASRRDKVWPGELFF. CDR3 nucleotide sequence: TGTGCCAGCAGGAGGGACAAGGTTTGGCCCGGGGAGCTGTTTTTT.

This clonotype was seen a few times. The rearrangement uses TRBV7-6 and TRBJ2-5; tentatively, D is TRBD1 (6 bases). The CDR3 runs 14 residues. Germline CDR1 reads SGHVS; CDR2 reads FNYEAQ. The V end lost 5 bases, the J end lost 6 bases, and 16 bases lay between the germline ends. The CDR3 DNA reads TGTGCCAGCAGCCTAAGGGGGAGTCGGAAGACCCAGTACTTC. This gives the protein CASSLRGSRKTQYF.

The chain has TRBV6-1 and TRBJ2-5, with D possibly TRBD2 on 5 matching bases. Near its end, the DNA agrees better with TRBJ2-7, so the J call may be wrong. CDR3 length: 14 amino acids. In germline, CDR1 is MNHNS, CDR2 SASEGT. Here the CDR3 reads CASSDLGLSYEQYF. The DNA of the CDR3 is TGTGCCAGCAGTGACCTAGGACTGAGCTACGAGCAGTACTTC.

The chain links TRBV7-8 to TRBJ2-7, with 10 nucleotides matching TRBD1. The germline V gene has CDR1 SGHVS and CDR2 FQNEAQ. V shed 5 bases and J 0 bases; nucleotides not matched to a gene: 4. The length of the CDR3 is 15 residues. CDR3 DNA: TGTGCCAGCAGCCCGCGGACAGGGGGCTCCTACGAGCAGTACTTC. This encodes CASSPRTGGSYEQYF. The entire variable domain, with the rest obtained from reference TRBV7-8 and TRBJ2-7, is as follows: GAGVSQSPRYKVAKRGQDVALRCDPISGHVSLFWYQQALGQGPEFLTYFQNEAQLDKSGLPSDRFFAERPEGSVSTLKIQRTQQEDSAVYLCASSPRTGGSYEQYFGPGTRLTVT.

This clonotype has more than one count but fewer than ten. J is TRBJ2-4 and V is TRBV6-1, with 8 positions matching TRBD2. This CDR3 is 18 amino acids long. In germline, CDR1 is MNHNS, CDR2 SASEGT. V trimming: 9 bases; J trimming: 3 bases; junction bases outside the gene matches: 19. This chain's CDR3 is CASKPLIQREYVKNIQYF. CDR3 nucleotides: TGTGCCAGTAAGCCCCTTATCCAGCGGGAGTACGTCAAAAACATTCAGTACTTC.

The chain recombines TRBV7-2 with TRBJ1-3; D call uncertain. The germline V gene has CDR1 SGHTA and CDR2 FQGNSA. Trimming removed 3 bases from V and 2 bases from J, with 5 bases in between. This CDR3 region has 13 residues. In DNA form, the CDR3 reads TGTGCCAGCAGCTTCGAAGCTGGAAACACCATATATTTT. Encoded protein: CASSFEAGNTIYF.

The CDR3 region has the DNA TGTGCCAGCAGCTTCGGACAGGCGATCTACGAGCAGTACTTC. Translated: CASSFGQAIYEQYF. V gene TRBV11-1 combines with J gene TRBJ2-5; 7 nucleotides agree with TRBD1. The DNA end favors TRBJ2-7, so the J call may be wrong. The CDR3 covers 14 residues. Germline V gene data show CDR1 as SGHAT and CDR2 as FQDESV (reference sequence).

To note about this clonotype: A junction boundary mismatches the germline segment, possibly from a read error. V gene TRBV6-1 combines with J gene TRBJ2-3; the D gene is possibly TRBD2 (5 bases). Looked up from germline, CDR1 is MNHNS and CDR2 is SASEGT. The CDR3 contains 14 residues. For the CDR3, the DNA is TGTGGCAGCACGCGGGTGGGAGCCAAAAATACGCAGTACTTT. This codes for CGSTRVGAKNTQYF.

The CDR3, as DNA: TGTGCCAGCAGTCTCTCCGGGACTAGCGGGACCCAGTACTTC. Translating gives CASSLSGTSGTQYF. The V call is TRBV12-3 or TRBV12-4, the J call TRBJ2-5; 11 nucleotides align to TRBD2. V shed 5 bases and J 7 bases; nucleotides not matched to a gene: 6. This CDR3 is 14 amino acids long.

CDR3 region: CASSLVGLAGGQHNEQFF. The CDR3, as DNA: TGTGCCAGCAGCTTAGTGGGACTAGCGGGAGGCCAACACAATGAGCAGTTCTTC. The rearrangement joins TRBV7-3 to TRBJ2-1, with TRBD2 identical over 15 bases. The trim removed 2 bases at V and 5 bases at J, leaving 7 bases unmatched. The CDR3 consists of 18 residues. Per germline, CDR1 SGHTA and CDR2 FQGTGA.

The chain has TRBV6-1 and TRBJ2-1; 9 nucleotides agree with TRBD1. The CDR3 length is 15 residues. Germline trimming cut 4 bases from V and 6 bases from J; bases unmatched to any gene: 7. Germline V lookup: CDR1 MNHNS, CDR2 SASEGT. The DNA for the CDR3 is TGTGCCAGCAGTGTATCCGGGACAGGGATCAATGAGCAGTTCTTC. Translating gives CASSVSGTGINEQFF.

The V call is TRBV7-8, the J call TRBJ1-1; D is unresolved. The V end was cut by 5 bases, the J end by 4 bases, with 17 bases between. Germline V CDR1 and CDR2: SGHVS, FQNEAQ. The CDR3 has 15 amino acids. In nucleotides, the CDR3 is TGTGCCAGCAGCGCAGAAGGGTCACGGGGCACTGAAGCTTTCTTT. Translating gives CASSAEGSRGTEAFF.

This rearrangement joins TRBV6-5 to TRBJ1-4, with D unclear. Deletions cut 4 bases from V and 7 bases from J, with 16 bases between. The CDR3 extends over 15 amino acids. Germline V gene data show CDR1 as MNHEY and CDR2 as SVGAGI. The CDR3 DNA sequence: TGTGCCAGCAGTTTATTGGGTGGGGAGGGTGAAAAACTGTTTTTT. Its translation is CASSLLGGEGEKLFF.

This rearrangement joins TRBV6-5 to TRBJ1-5, with D uncertain. V was trimmed by 1 base and J by 1 base, leaving 5 bases between them. The germline CDR1 and CDR2 sequences are MNHEY and SVGAGI. The CDR3 length is 14 residues. The CDR3 spells CASSYYGSNQPQHF. The CDR3 DNA follows: TGTGCCAGCAGTTACTACGGGAGCAATCAGCCCCAGCATTTT.

The V gene is TRBV6-1, the J gene TRBJ2-1; TRBD1 agrees at 7 bases. The last part of the DNA fits TRBJ2-7 better; the J call may be wrong. The CDR3 is made up of 15 amino acids. From germline, CDR1 is MNHNS and CDR2 SASEGT. DNA for the CDR3: TGTGCCAGCAGGCATCGGGGACAGTATTCCTACGAGCAGTACTTC. As protein: CASRHRGQYSYEQYF.

V usage is TRBV10-2 and J usage is TRBJ2-5; TRBD2 matches at 8 bases. The junction had 11 bases not matched to a gene; V was cut back by 6 bases and J by 5 bases. CDR1 and CDR2 from the germline V gene are WSHSY and SAAADI. This CDR3 spans 15 amino acids. In DNA form, the CDR3 reads TGCGCCAGCAGCCCGACCGGGACTAGGAGGGAGACCCAGTACTTC. It encodes CASSPTGTRRETQYF.

The chain employs TRBV6-1 and TRBJ2-1; TRBD2 matches at 9 bases. Germline assignment: CDR1 MNHNS and CDR2 SASEGT. V lost 5 bases and J lost 4; bases outside the gene matches: 9. The CDR3 is made up of 16 amino acids. The CDR3 region has the DNA TGTGCCAGCAGTCCCGGGTCTAGCGGGAATTACAATGAGCAGTTCTTC. Translating it yields CASSPGSSGNYNEQFF.

Within the sample, this clonotype is hyperexpanded. This sequence joins TRBV6-1 and TRBJ1-5, with D possibly matching TRBD1 (6 bases). V was shortened by 3 bases and J by 4 bases, with 13 bases between the two germline ends. Germline assignment: CDR1 MNHNS and CDR2 SASEGT. The CDR3 is made up of 15 amino acids. The CDR3 loop reads CASSEAMGANQPQHF. The CDR3, as DNA: TGTGCCAGCAGTGAGGCGATGGGGGCAAATCAGCCCCAGCATTTT.

There are a few counts of this clonotype. V usage is TRBV6-5 and J usage is TRBJ2-5; the D gene is possibly TRBD2 (6 bases). The CDR3 is made up of 14 amino acids. Germline V gene lookup returns CDR1 MNHEY and CDR2 SVGAGI. Trimming took 2 bases from V and 11 from J, leaving 18 bases between them. The CDR3 DNA follows: TGTGCCAGCAGTTACAAGGGACTCCGAATGGAGCAGTACTTC. As protein: CASSYKGLRMEQYF.

Note on this clonotype: An end of the junction differs from the germline gene, which may be a read error. The chain combines TRBV6-1 with TRBJ2-1; 10 nucleotides align to TRBD2. This CDR3 contains 15 residues. From germline, CDR1 is MNHNS and CDR2 SASEGT. DNA for the CDR3: TGTGCCAGCAGCGAAGCACTAGCGGGGATCAATGAGCAGTTCTTC. Residues: CASSEALAGINEQFF.

This chain joins TRBV6-1 and TRBJ2-1, with 14 positions matching TRBD2. V was pared by 3 bases and J by 8 bases, with 6 bases of the junction left unmatched. Looked up from germline, CDR1 is MNHNS and CDR2 is SASEGT. This CDR3 region has 16 residues. Here the CDR3 reads CASSDLGTSGSYEQFF. The DNA of the CDR3 is TGTGCCAGCAGTGATTTAGGGACTAGCGGGAGTTATGAGCAGTTCTTC.

This chain connects TRBV6-5 to TRBJ2-1, with 7 nucleotides matching TRBD2. The germline V gene has CDR1 MNHEY and CDR2 SVGAGI. The CDR3 spans 16 residues. Trimming cost V 0 bases and J 7 bases; bases outside gene matches: 9. CDR3 coding DNA: TGTGCCAGCAGTTACTCGGTGCTAGCGGTCCTTAATGAGCAGTTCTTC. It translates to CASSYSVLAVLNEQFF.

The J gene is TRBJ2-5, the V gene TRBV11-3, with D possibly TRBD2 on 6 matching bases. In germline, CDR1 is SGHNT, CDR2 YENEEA. This CDR3 has 14 residues. Deletions cut 5 bases from V and 2 bases from J, with 12 bases between. This CDR3 is CASSPGSIQETQYF. The CDR3 DNA sequence: TGTGCCAGCAGCCCCGGGAGTATTCAAGAGACCCAGTACTTC.

The chain joins TRBV6-5 to TRBJ2-1; 12 positions agree with TRBD2. The length of the CDR3 is 15 residues. Germline lookup yields CDR1 MNHEY and CDR2 SVGAGI. The ends lost 2 bases at V and 7 bases at J; junction bases unmatched: 3. CDR3 DNA sequence: TGTGCCAGCAGTTACGATACTAGCGGGAGGAATGAGCAGTTCTTC. Translating gives CASSYDTSGRNEQFF.

This sequence joins TRBV3-1 and TRBJ1-6; D not resolved. Trimming removed 3 bases from V and 7 bases from J, with 4 bases in between. The CDR3 is 12 amino acids. Germline CDR1 is LGHDT and CDR2 is YNNKEL (reference sequence). Here the CDR3 reads CASSHNNSPLHF. The CDR3 coding sequence is TGTGCCAGCAGCCATAACAATTCACCCCTCCACTTT. Supplemented by reference TRBV3-1 and TRBJ1-6, the full variable domain reads DTAVSQTPKYLVTQMGNDKSIKCEQNLGHDTMYWYKQDSKKFLKIMFSYNNKELIINETVPNRFSPKSPDKAHLNLHINSLELGDSAVYFCASSHNNSPLHFGNGTRLTVT.

This chain uses TRBV7-2 with TRBJ2-7; the match to TRBD2 covers 12 bases. The length of the CDR3 is 14 residues. V gave up 6 bases and J gave up 7 bases; unmatched junction bases: 7. Germline loops: CDR1 SGHTA, CDR2 FQGNSA. The CDR3 region has the DNA TGTGCCAGCAGTACAGGGACTAGCGGGCGAGAGCAGTACTTC. Its protein product is CASSTGTSGREQYF.